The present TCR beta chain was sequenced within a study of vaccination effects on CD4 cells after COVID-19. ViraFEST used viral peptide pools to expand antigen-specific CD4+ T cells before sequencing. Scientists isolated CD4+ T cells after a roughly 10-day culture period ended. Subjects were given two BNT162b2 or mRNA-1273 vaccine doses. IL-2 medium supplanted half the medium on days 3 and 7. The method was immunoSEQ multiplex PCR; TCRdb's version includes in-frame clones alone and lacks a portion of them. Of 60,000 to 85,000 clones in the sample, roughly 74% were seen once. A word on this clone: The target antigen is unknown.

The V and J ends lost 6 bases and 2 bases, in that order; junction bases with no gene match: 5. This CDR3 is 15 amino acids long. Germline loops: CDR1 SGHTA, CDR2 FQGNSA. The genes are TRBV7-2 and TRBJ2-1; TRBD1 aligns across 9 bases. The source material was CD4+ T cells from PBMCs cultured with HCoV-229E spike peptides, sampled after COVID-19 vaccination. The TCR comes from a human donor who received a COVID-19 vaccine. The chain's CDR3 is CASSLQGATYNEQFF. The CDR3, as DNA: TGTGCCAGCAGTCTACAGGGGGCCACCTACAATGAGCAGTTCTTC.